The 20 T cell receptor beta chains below all came from one sample that was sequenced in a study of OX40 agonist ivuxolimab in advanced cancers. The protocol was immunoSEQ multiplex PCR, while the TCRdb copy is restricted to in-frame clones and leaves out a portion. This sample carries 40,000 to 45,000 clones, more than 70% of them seen once, and the ten largest clones take 3% to 4%. Here the sequenced sample was CD4+ or CD8+ T cells sorted from blood, taken in a trial of the OX40 agonist ivuxolimab. These receptors came from an adult with an advanced solid tumor such as melanoma, head and neck, liver or kidney cancer.

The J gene is TRBJ2-1, the V gene TRBV7-3, with 14 bases that match TRBD2. The V and J ends lost 0 bases and 15 bases, in that order; junction bases with no gene match: 10. The germline gives CDR1 SGHTA, CDR2 FQGTGA. The CDR3 sequence is 16 residues long. CDR3 sequence (DNA): TGTGCCAGCAGCTTAACTGGGGGACTAGCGGGAGATAGTAGGTTCTTC. It codes for CASSLTGGLAGDSRFF. Full variable domain (rest looked up from reference TRBV7-3 and TRBJ2-1): GAGVSQTPSNKVTEKGKYVELRCDPISGHTALYWYRQSLGQGPEFLIYFQGTGAADDSGLPNDRFFAVRPEGSVSTLKIQRTERGDSAVYLCASSLTGGLAGDSRFFGPGTRLTVL.

The V and J genes are TRBV7-6 and TRBJ1-1; D unresolved. The germline V gene has CDR1 SGHVS and CDR2 FNYEAQ. Trimming took off 1 base at V and 1 base at J, with 4 bases between the two ends. The CDR3 is made up of 13 amino acids. The CDR3 DNA sequence: TGTGCCAGCAGCTTAGACAGGAACACTGAAGCTTTCTTT. Translating it yields CASSLDRNTEAFF. Complete variable domain (other parts from reference TRBV7-6 and TRBJ1-1): GAGVSQSPRYKVTKRGQDVALRCDPISGHVSLYWYRQALGQGPEFLTYFNYEAQQDKSGLPNDRFSAERPEGSISTLTIQRTEQRDSAMYRCASSLDRNTEAFFGQGTRLTVV.

The chain joins TRBV5-6 to TRBJ2-5, with 12 bases lining up with TRBD1. Germline V gives CDR1 SGHDT, CDR2 YYEEEE. The CDR3 totals 16 residues. V gave up 4 bases and J gave up 3 bases; unmatched junction bases: 7. CDR3 bases: TGTGCCAGCAGCGACCGGGACAGGGGGCTTAAAGAGACCCAGTACTTC. It translates to CASSDRDRGLKETQYF.

Worth noting for this clone: A junction boundary mismatches the germline segment, possibly from a read error. This chain uses TRBV7-7 with TRBJ2-1, with D uncertain. This CDR3 spans 13 amino acids. CDR1 and CDR2 from the germline V gene are SSHAT and FNYEAQ (reference sequence). The CDR3 loop reads CASSLSTANEQFF. The DNA of the CDR3 is TGTGCTAGCAGCTTATCGACTGCCAATGAGCAGTTCTTC. The full variable domain, its missing parts supplied by reference TRBV7-7 and TRBJ2-1, is GAGVSQSPRYKVTKRGQDVTLRCDPISSHATLYWYQQALGQGPEFLTYFNYEAQPDKSGLPSDRFSAERPEGSISTLTIQRTEQRDSAMYRCASSLSTANEQFFGPGTRLTVL.

The table lists this clone with a few counts. The gene calls are TRBV19 and TRBJ2-7, with 8 bases aligning to TRBD1. The CDR3 consists of 13 residues. The germline gives CDR1 LNHDA, CDR2 SQIVND (reference sequence). With V trimmed by 6 bases and J by 3 bases, 4 bases remained unmatched. Here the CDR3 DNA reads TGTGCCAGTAGGAGACAGGGGTTCTACGAGCAGTACTTC. Residues: CASRRQGFYEQYF.

The genes are TRBV28 and TRBJ1-1; D is unresolved. This CDR3 spans 13 amino acids. Germline V gene data show CDR1 as MDHEN and CDR2 as SYDVKM. The V end lost 5 bases, the J end lost 1 base, and 8 bases lay between the germline ends. The CDR3 region is CASSGYTNTEAFF. DNA for the CDR3: TGTGCCAGCAGTGGGTATACGAACACTGAAGCTTTCTTT.

The chain couples TRBV7-2 to TRBJ2-1; D is unresolved. Trimming shortened V by 5 bases and J by 8 bases, and 10 bases separated the two germline ends. Germline V gives CDR1 SGHTA, CDR2 FQGNSA. The CDR3 totals 12 residues. The CDR3 sequence is CASSPDRYEQFF. CDR3 in DNA: TGTGCCAGCAGCCCCGATAGGTATGAGCAGTTCTTC. Full variable domain (remainder filled in from reference TRBV7-2 and TRBJ2-1): GAGVSQSPSNKVTEKGKDVELRCDPISGHTALYWYRQSLGQGLEFLIYFQGNSAPDKSGLPSDRFSAERTGGSVSTLTIQRTQQEDSAVYLCASSPDRYEQFFGPGTRLTVL.

This chain connects TRBV7-9 to TRBJ1-4, with D hard to call. Germline CDR1 is SEHNR and CDR2 is FQNEAQ (reference sequence). Trimming cost V 1 base and J 5 bases, with 11 bases left between them. The CDR3 length is 15 residues. CDR3 amino acids: CASSLVQLGNEKLFF. The CDR3 coding sequence is TGTGCCAGCAGCTTAGTACAGTTGGGGAATGAAAAACTGTTTTTT.

This clone was observed once. The V and J genes are TRBV18 and TRBJ2-7; 8 bases match TRBD1. The V segment lost 3 bases and the J segment 2 bases; nucleotides outside the gene matches: 9. Germline V lookup: CDR1 KGHSH, CDR2 LQKENI. This CDR3 is built from 16 residues. In nucleotides, the CDR3 is TGTGCCAGCTCACCTGTTGGACAGGGCTGGACCTACGAGCAGTACTTC. This sequence encodes CASSPVGQGWTYEQYF. The full variable domain, rest sourced from reference TRBV18 and TRBJ2-7, is NAGVMQNPRHLVRRRGQEARLRCSPMKGHSHVYWYRQLPEEGLKFMVYLQKENIIDESGMPKERFSAEFPKEGPSILRIQQVVRGDSAAYFCASSPVGQGWTYEQYFGPGTRLTVT.

The chain is built from TRBV6-1 and TRBJ2-3; no clear D. The CDR3 has 12 residues. V was clipped by 6 bases and J by 6 bases, with 10 bases between them. Germline assignment: CDR1 MNHNS and CDR2 SASEGT. Written as DNA, the CDR3 is TGTGCCAGCAGCCCCCCCGCGGATACGCAGTATTTT. Encoded protein: CASSPPADTQYF.

The V gene is TRBV27, the J gene TRBJ2-6; possibly TRBD1 for D (5 bases). CDR1 and CDR2 (germline): MNHEY, SMNVEV (reference sequence). The CDR3 consists of 16 residues. The CDR3 loop is CVRKTVKLSGANVLTF. In DNA form, the CDR3 reads TGTGTCCGCAAGACAGTGAAACTCTCTGGGGCCAACGTCCTGACTTTC.

The rearrangement links TRBV27 to TRBJ2-1, with 14 bases that match TRBD2. The germline CDR1 and CDR2 sequences are MNHEY and SMNVEV (reference sequence). The CDR3 runs 16 residues. Trimming cost V 5 bases and J 9 bases; bases outside gene matches: 9. CDR3 region: CASSPPGLAGGFEQFF. CDR3 DNA sequence: TGTGCCAGCAGTCCCCCCGGACTAGCGGGAGGTTTTGAGCAGTTCTTC.

V gene TRBV7-9 combines with J gene TRBJ2-7; perhaps TRBD1 as D (5 bases). There are 15 residues in the CDR3. Trimming took off 0 bases at V and 4 bases at J, with 13 bases between the two ends. The germline V gene encodes CDR1 SEHNR and CDR2 FQNEAQ (reference sequence). CDR3 DNA: TGTGCCAGCAGCTTAGCGTTCGACAGACCATACGAGCAGTACTTC. It yields the protein CASSLAFDRPYEQYF.

CDR3 sequence: CASSRTSFVAGTDTQYF. Written as DNA, the CDR3 is TGTGCCAGCAGCCGCACCAGTTTCGTAGCGGGGACAGATACGCAGTATTTT. The rearrangement links TRBV11-2 to TRBJ2-3; 8 bases agree with TRBD2. Looked up from germline, CDR1 is SGHAT and CDR2 is FQNNGV. J lost 3 bases, V lost 5 bases, and 13 bases had no gene match. The CDR3 has 17 amino acids.

The table lists this clone with a count of one. The sample has other DNA sequences that encode this CDR3 too. The V gene is TRBV18, the J gene TRBJ2-7; 7 bases match TRBD1. V lost 6 bases to trimming and J lost 3 bases; unmatched junction nucleotides: 5. Germline V CDR1 and CDR2: KGHSH, LQKENI. This CDR3 is 13 amino acids long. The CDR3 is CASSPAGGYEQYF. CDR3 bases: TGTGCCAGCTCTCCAGCAGGGGGCTACGAGCAGTACTTC.

This sequence joins TRBV7-9 and TRBJ2-6; D might be TRBD2 (6 bases). V was cut by 3 bases and J by 0 bases, with 9 bases left in between. In germline, CDR1 is SEHNR, CDR2 FQNEAQ (reference sequence). The CDR3 length is 16 residues. The CDR3 protein is CASSLRGISGANVLTF. DNA of the CDR3: TGTGCCAGCAGCTTGCGGGGTATCTCTGGGGCCAACGTCCTGACTTTC.

This chain links TRBV5-8 with TRBJ2-3; TRBD2 matches 8 bases. With V trimmed by 3 bases and J by 0 bases, 0 bases remained unmatched. Germline values: CDR1 SGHTS, CDR2 YDEGEE. The CDR3 contains 14 residues. CDR3 sequence: CASSSSGSTDTQYF. CDR3 DNA sequence: TGTGCCAGCAGCTCTAGCGGGAGCACAGATACGCAGTATTTT.

The rearrangement links TRBV19 to TRBJ2-1, with D perhaps matching TRBD2 (6 bases). The CDR3 runs to 15 residues. Germline CDR1 LNHDA, CDR2 SQIVND (reference sequence). V was shortened by 8 bases and J by 4 bases, with 18 bases between the two germline ends. CDR3 protein: CASQDGGEIYNEQFF. The CDR3 nucleotides are TGTGCCAGTCAAGACGGGGGAGAGATTTACAATGAGCAGTTCTTC.

V usage is TRBV2 and J usage is TRBJ1-1, with D unresolved. CDR3 length: 13 residues. Per germline, CDR1 SNHLY and CDR2 FYNNEI. Trimming stripped 2 bases from V and 7 bases from J, with 11 bases between. The CDR3 loop reads CASSEWGFGEAFF. The CDR3 DNA sequence: TGTGCCAGCAGTGAATGGGGATTTGGTGAAGCTTTCTTT.

The V and J genes are TRBV7-9 and TRBJ2-7; D possibly corresponds to TRBD1 (6 bases). The CDR3 is 11 residues long. In germline, CDR1 is SEHNR, CDR2 FQNEAQ (reference sequence). V was shortened by 1 base and J by 9 bases, with 7 bases between the two germline ends. CDR3 sequence reads: CASSLEGGQYF. The CDR3 region has the DNA TGTGCCAGCAGCTTAGAAGGGGGGCAGTACTTC. The whole variable domain, filled in from reference TRBV7-9 and TRBJ2-7, reads DTGVSQNPRHKITKRGQNVTFRCDPISEHNRLYWYRQTLGQGPEFLTYFQNEAQLEKSRLLSDRFSAERPKGSFSTLEIQRTEQGDSAMYLCASSLEGGQYFGPGTRLTVT.